This T cell receptor beta chain stems from a study of radiotherapy plus CTLA-4 blockade in lung cancer. Study-wide background: Objective responses were recorded in about 17% of patients, with disease control recorded in 30% to 35%. Study conclusions and caveats: TCR clones from tumors expanded in blood after radiotherapy plus ipilimumab. Together with interferon-beta, which increased in serum after radiation, early dynamic changes in blood T cell clones were reportedly the best predictors of response.

Sequenced by immunoSEQ multiplex PCR; TCRdb stores in-frame clones only, minus some. The data hold roughly 39,000 clones, with over 65% observed a single time. With respect to this clone: What it recognizes is unknown.

Chemo-refractory metastatic non-small-cell lung cancer patients underwent focal radiation alongside CTLA-4 blockade with ipilimumab. From germline, CDR1 is SQVTM and CDR2 ANQGSEA. Trimming stripped 6 bases from V and 5 bases from J, with 4 bases between. This CDR3 is built from 10 residues. The chain has TRBV29-1 and TRBJ2-2; the D is unclear. This receptor was taken from a human donor with non-small cell lung cancer who had stable disease on radiotherapy plus ipilimumab. Sequenced here: peripheral blood, sampled from a patient treated with radiotherapy plus ipilimumab. The DNA for the CDR3 is TGCAGCGTCCTAACCGGGGAGCTGTTTTTT. It is translated as CSVLTGELFF.